This TCR beta chain appears in the sequencing data of a study of shared clonotypes between healthy human individuals. Some clones are missing from TCRdb's copy, which holds only in-frame ones; the method was immunoSEQ multiplex PCR. The data contain approximately 180,000 clones, 80% to 95% of them singletons. This TCR derives from a woman under 40 in good health. The sample comprised naive CD4+ T cells sorted from blood. Regarding subset: CD45RA+ positively selected.

CDR3: CASSSFAAGGGNQPQHF. DNA for the CDR3: TGTGCCAGCAGTTCCTTTGCGGCCGGGGGCGGCAATCAGCCCCAGCATTTT. The chain couples TRBV27 to TRBJ1-5; weak D call: TRBD1 (6 bases). Trimming removed 4 bases from V and 2 bases from J, with 18 bases in between. Germline lookup yields CDR1 MNHEY and CDR2 SMNVEV (reference sequence). This CDR3 is 17 amino acids long.